These 26 T cell receptor beta chains were all obtained from the same sample, sequenced in a study of T-cell memory formation after mild COVID-19. TCRdb reprocessed the 5' RACE reads with MiXCR, giving one entry per CDR3 protein. In the table there are 300,000 to 400,000 distinct CDR3 sequences, about 21% of which are singletons. Source material: PBMCs or a T cell subset sorted from them (not recorded which). The source is an adult woman who had mild COVID-19 (a few samples of this study predate the infection). Cell type and time point are not known.

This clonotype was counted a few times. CDR3 bases: TGTGCCACCAGCAGAGATAGGGGATACTCCTACGAGCAGTACTTC. Protein sequence: CATSRDRGYSYEQYF. The chain links TRBV15 to TRBJ2-7; maybe TRBD1 (5 bases). Per the germline V gene, CDR1 is LNHNV and CDR2 is YYDKDF (reference sequence). The V and J ends lost 0 bases and 0 bases respectively, with 9 bases between them. The CDR3 is 15 amino acids.

The rearrangement uses TRBV5-1 and TRBJ2-1; 8 bases map to TRBD1. Germline-derived CDR1 and CDR2 are SGHRS and YFSETQ. This CDR3 spans 16 amino acids. After removal of 4 bases from V and 3 bases from J, the junction contained 9 bases not matched to a gene. The CDR3 region is CASSPPITGGYNEQFF. The CDR3 bases are TGCGCCAGCAGCCCCCCCATCACAGGGGGCTACAATGAGCAGTTCTTC. Variable domain in full (rest from reference TRBV5-1 and TRBJ2-1): KAGVTQTPRYLIKTRGQQVTLSCSPISGHRSVSWYQQTPGQGLQFLFEYFSETQRNKGNFPGRFSGRQFSNSRSEMNVSTLELGDSALYLCASSPPITGGYNEQFFGPGTRLTVL.

This clonotype has only a few counts. The V call is TRBV7-9, the J call TRBJ1-1; D is unclear. The CDR3 consists of 15 residues. Trimming shortened V by 1 base and J by 3 bases, and 12 bases separated the two germline ends. Per the germline V gene, CDR1 is SEHNR and CDR2 is FQNEAQ (reference sequence). CDR3 residues: CASSLGTGGDTEAFF. CDR3 DNA sequence: TGTGCCAGCAGCTTAGGGACCGGCGGGGACACTGAAGCTTTCTTT. Combining the CDR3 with reference TRBV7-9 and TRBJ1-1 gives the whole variable domain DTGVSQNPRHKITKRGQNVTFRCDPISEHNRLYWYRQTLGQGPEFLTYFQNEAQLEKSRLLSDRFSAERPKGSFSTLEIQRTEQGDSAMYLCASSLGTGGDTEAFFGQGTRLTVV.

CDR3 DNA: TGTGCCAGCAGCTTCGGGGTCGGGTACAATGAGCAGTTCTTC. It yields the protein CASSFGVGYNEQFF. The chain is built from TRBV7-2 and TRBJ2-1, with D perhaps matching TRBD2 (5 bases). CDR3 size: 14 residues. In germline, CDR1 is SGHTA, CDR2 FQGNSA. Trimming took 3 bases from V and 4 from J, leaving 10 bases between them.

The chain joins TRBV5-1 to TRBJ1-5, with 7 bases aligning to TRBD1. V trimming: 4 bases; J trimming: 0 bases; junction bases outside the gene matches: 10. CDR3 length equals 17 residues. The germline gives CDR1 SGHRS, CDR2 YFSETQ. The CDR3 coding sequence is TGCGCCAGCAGCCCGTCAATGACAGGGAATAGCAATCAGCCCCAGCATTTT. It encodes CASSPSMTGNSNQPQHF.

The chain recombines TRBV7-2 with TRBJ1-4; D is ambiguous. The CDR3 runs to 14 residues. V gave up 5 bases and J gave up 5 bases, with 12 bases separating them. Germline values: CDR1 SGHTA, CDR2 FQGNSA. CDR3 coding DNA: TGTGCCAGCAGCCAGATTGGGGAAAATGAAAAACTGTTTTTT. Residues: CASSQIGENEKLFF.

V and J are TRBV12-3 or TRBV12-4 and TRBJ2-1, with D unresolved. Trimming stripped 3 bases from V and 5 bases from J, with 11 bases between. CDR3 length: 14 amino acids. The CDR3, as DNA: TGTGCCAGCAGTTTTTGGGGAATGAACAATGAGCAGTTCTTC. Protein: CASSFWGMNNEQFF.

This clonotype was seen a handful of times. This chain uses TRBV5-1 with TRBJ2-1; 9 nucleotides agree with TRBD2. The CDR3 is made up of 17 amino acids. CDR1 and CDR2 from the germline V gene are SGHRS and YFSETQ. The junction had 17 bases not matched to a gene; V was cut back by 5 bases and J by 8 bases. CDR3 region: CASSPGSAGGHLDEQFF. The CDR3 nucleotides are TGCGCCAGCAGTCCTGGATCTGCGGGGGGGCACCTCGATGAGCAGTTCTTC.

The chain uses TRBV10-3 and TRBJ1-5; a possible D gene is TRBD1 (5 bases). The CDR3 is 14 residues long. Trimming removed 2 bases at V and 6 bases at J, with 11 bases between. Germline values: CDR1 ENHRY, CDR2 SYGVKD. The CDR3: CAISEGAQGQPQHF. The CDR3 bases are TGTGCCATCAGTGAGGGGGCGCAGGGTCAGCCCCAGCATTTT.

In its sample, this clonotype was seen a few times. One end of the junction is discordant with germline, which a read error may explain. The rearrangement joins TRBV3-1 to TRBJ2-4; 10 bases fit TRBD2. The germline V gene encodes CDR1 LGHDT and CDR2 YNNKEL (reference sequence). This CDR3 has 13 amino acids. CDR3 in amino acids: CASTLAGVNIQYF. Here the CDR3 DNA reads TGTGCAAGCACCCTAGCGGGAGTTAACATTCAGTACTTC.

The J gene is TRBJ2-2, the V gene TRBV24-1; 9 nucleotides agree with TRBD2. The germline gives CDR1 KGHDR, CDR2 SFDVKD. V gave up 1 base and J gave up 0 bases; unmatched junction bases: 11. There are 20 residues in the CDR3. CDR3 sequence reads: CATSDLSSRTSATNTGELFF. CDR3 nucleotide sequence: TGTGCCACCAGTGATTTATCCTCCCGGACTAGCGCAACGAACACCGGGGAGCTGTTTTTT.

This CDR3 is CASSSGTSGVGEQFF. The CDR3 nucleotides read TGTGCCAGCAGCTCCGGGACTAGCGGGGTGGGTGAGCAGTTCTTC. The chain carries TRBV7-6 and TRBJ2-1, with 13 positions matching TRBD2. CDR1 and CDR2 from the germline V gene are SGHVS and FNYEAQ. V dropped 4 bases and J dropped 9; count of bases not matched to a gene: 6. CDR3 length: 15 residues.

This chain connects TRBV29-1 to TRBJ1-1; D is ambiguous. V dropped 2 bases and J dropped 0 bases, with 7 bases sitting between them. The germline CDR1 and CDR2 sequences are SQVTM and ANQGSEA. The CDR3 covers 13 residues. In DNA form, the CDR3 reads TGCAGCGTTGAAAGTAGCCTGAACACTGAAGCTTTCTTT. As protein: CSVESSLNTEAFF.

This clonotype turned up a few times. This chain connects TRBV11-2 to TRBJ1-1; D remains ambiguous. Trimming cost V 3 bases and J 4 bases, with 6 bases left between them. CDR3 length: 12 amino acids. Germline CDR1 SGHAT, CDR2 FQNNGV. CDR3 DNA sequence: TGTGCCAGCAGCTTCGTGGGCACTGAAGCTTTCTTT. As protein: CASSFVGTEAFF. Full variable domain (outside the CDR3, taken from reference TRBV11-2 and TRBJ1-1): EAGVAQSPRYKIIEKRQSVAFWCNPISGHATLYWYQQILGQGPKLLIQFQNNGVVDDSQLPKDRFSAERLKGVDSTLKIQPAKLEDSAVYLCASSFVGTEAFFGQGTRLTVV.

This clonotype was counted between two and nine times. The chain is built from TRBV4-1 and TRBJ2-3; D might be TRBD2 (6 bases). Trimming took off 2 bases at V and 2 bases at J, with 11 bases between the two ends. The CDR3 covers 15 residues. Germline assignment: CDR1 MGHRA and CDR2 YSYEKL. The CDR3 loop reads CASSQPTSLTDTQYF. The CDR3 bases are TGCGCCAGCAGCCAACCCACTAGCCTCACAGATACGCAGTATTTT.

This clonotype turned up a few times. This chain joins TRBV7-2 and TRBJ1-2; D gene uncertain. Germline CDR1 is SGHTA and CDR2 is FQGNSA. Trimming removed 3 bases at V and 4 bases at J, with 9 bases between. The CDR3 runs to 13 residues. The CDR3 DNA follows: TGTGCCAGCAGCTTGAGTGGGCCCTATGGCTACACCTTC. Translated, it gives CASSLSGPYGYTF.

The chain links TRBV7-3 to TRBJ2-3; 10 nucleotides match TRBD2. The CDR3 is made up of 15 amino acids. Germline V gene data show CDR1 as SGHTA and CDR2 as FQGTGA. V lost 4 bases and J lost 4; bases outside the gene matches: 5. In nucleotides, the CDR3 is TGTGCCAGCAGCTCGCAGGGACTAGCGTCAGATACGCAGTATTTT. It codes for CASSSQGLASDTQYF.

The rearrangement joins TRBV27 to TRBJ1-1; D unresolved. CDR3 length equals 16 residues. CDR1 MNHEY and CDR2 SMNVEV come from the germline V gene (reference sequence). Trimming left V 5 bases short and J 1 base short, with 17 bases between. Written as DNA, the CDR3 is TGTGCCAGCAGTCTTACGACGCACCTTAAGAACACTGAAGCTTTCTTT. This encodes CASSLTTHLKNTEAFF.

The genes are TRBV10-3 and TRBJ2-3; D could derive from TRBD1 or TRBD2 (6 bases each). Germline CDR1 reads ENHRY; CDR2 reads SYGVKD. There are 14 residues in the CDR3. V lost 7 bases, J lost 1 base, and 12 bases lay in between. For the CDR3, the DNA is TGTGCCATCAACCGGGGGCAGGGCACAGATACGCAGTATTTT. This codes for CAINRGQGTDTQYF.

The chain employs TRBV29-1 and TRBJ1-2; D is perhaps TRBD1 (6 bases). CDR1 SQVTM and CDR2 ANQGSEA come from the germline V gene. V lost 5 bases, J lost 2 bases, and 12 bases lay in between. The CDR3 is made up of 13 amino acids. The CDR3, as DNA: TGCAGCGTTCCCTTTACAGGGAACTATGGCTACACCTTC. Residues: CSVPFTGNYGYTF.

The chain recombines TRBV20-1 with TRBJ2-3; no reliable D call. Germline-derived CDR1 and CDR2 are DFQATT and SNEGSKA (reference sequence). This CDR3 contains 14 residues. V was clipped by 3 bases and J by 1 base, with 11 bases between them. The DNA for the CDR3 is TGCAGTGCTAGCGCTAGATGGGGCACAGATACGCAGTATTTT. Amino acids: CSASARWGTDTQYF.

This clonotype has a handful of counts. The chain joins TRBV4-1 to TRBJ2-2; D is ambiguous. The germline CDR1 and CDR2 sequences are MGHRA and YSYEKL. Trimming stripped 3 bases from V and 6 bases from J, with 11 bases between. CDR3 length equals 14 residues. The CDR3 DNA reads as TGCGCCAGCAGCCACCAAGGAAGCGCCGGGGAGCTGTTTTTT. Translated, it gives CASSHQGSAGELFF.

The chain carries TRBV5-4 and TRBJ1-3, with D unresolved. The V end lost 10 bases, the J end lost 4 bases, and 15 bases lay between the germline ends. Germline-derived CDR1 and CDR2 are SGHNT and YYREEE (reference sequence). The CDR3 contains 13 residues. The CDR3 DNA sequence: TGTGCCTTAGGAGCCCCAAGGGGAAACACCATATATTTT. It is translated as CALGAPRGNTIYF.

This clonotype appeared many times. The chain recombines TRBV4-2 with TRBJ2-1; 8 nucleotides line up with TRBD2. Unmatched junction bases numbered 9, after V lost 0 bases and J lost 8 bases. The CDR3 sequence is 16 residues long. The germline V gene has CDR1 LGHNA and CDR2 YNFKEQ. The CDR3 is CASSQDPGLGSDEQFF. CDR3 sequence (DNA): TGTGCCAGCAGCCAAGATCCGGGACTAGGGTCCGATGAGCAGTTCTTC.

In its sample, this clonotype was seen a few times. CDR3 loop: CASSFAGTGFFHEQFF. CDR3 coding DNA: TGTGCCAGCAGCTTCGCCGGGACAGGGTTTTTCCATGAGCAGTTCTTC. V and J are TRBV5-4 and TRBJ2-1, with TRBD1 matching over 9 bases. This CDR3 is 16 amino acids long. Losses at the gene ends were 2 bases for V and 8 bases for J; bases not matched to a gene: 11. CDR1 SGHNT and CDR2 YYREEE come from the germline V gene (reference sequence). Based on the CDR3 plus reference TRBV5-4 and TRBJ2-1, the full variable domain is ETGVTQSPTHLIKTRGQQVTLRCSSQSGHNTVSWYQQALGQGPQFIFQYYREEENGRGNFPPRFSGLQFPNYSSELNVNALELDDSALYLCASSFAGTGFFHEQFFGPGTRLTVL.

The sample holds a few counts of this clonotype. This rearrangement joins TRBV5-1 to TRBJ1-1; D unresolved. CDR1 is SGHRS and CDR2 is YFSETQ in the germline V gene. The CDR3 has 13 residues. The V and J ends lost 6 bases and 4 bases respectively, with 13 bases between them. The CDR3 here is CASTYDRGTEAFF. CDR3 coding DNA: TGCGCCAGCACCTACGACCGAGGCACTGAAGCTTTCTTT. The full variable domain, with the rest looked up from reference TRBV5-1 and TRBJ1-1, is KAGVTQTPRYLIKTRGQQVTLSCSPISGHRSVSWYQQTPGQGLQFLFEYFSETQRNKGNFPGRFSGRQFSNSRSEMNVSTLELGDSALYLCASTYDRGTEAFFGQGTRLTVV.